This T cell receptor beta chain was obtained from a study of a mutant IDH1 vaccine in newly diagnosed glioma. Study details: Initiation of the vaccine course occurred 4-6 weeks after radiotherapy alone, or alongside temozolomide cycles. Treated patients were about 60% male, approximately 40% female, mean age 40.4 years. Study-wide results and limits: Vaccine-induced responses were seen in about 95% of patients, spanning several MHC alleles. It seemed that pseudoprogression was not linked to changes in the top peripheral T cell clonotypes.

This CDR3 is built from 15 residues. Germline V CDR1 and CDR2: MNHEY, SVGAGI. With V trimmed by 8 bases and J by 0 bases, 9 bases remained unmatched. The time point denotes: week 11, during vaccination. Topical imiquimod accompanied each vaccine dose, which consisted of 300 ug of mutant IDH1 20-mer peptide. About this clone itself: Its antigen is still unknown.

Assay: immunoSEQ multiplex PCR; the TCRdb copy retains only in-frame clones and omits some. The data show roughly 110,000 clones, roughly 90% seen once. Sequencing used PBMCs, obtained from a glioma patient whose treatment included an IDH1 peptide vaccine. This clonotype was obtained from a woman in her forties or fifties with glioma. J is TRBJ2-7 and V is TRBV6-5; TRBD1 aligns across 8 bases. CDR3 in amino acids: CASREWTGSSYEQYF. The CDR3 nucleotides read TGTGCCAGCCGGGAGTGGACAGGGAGCTCCTACGAGCAGTACTTC.